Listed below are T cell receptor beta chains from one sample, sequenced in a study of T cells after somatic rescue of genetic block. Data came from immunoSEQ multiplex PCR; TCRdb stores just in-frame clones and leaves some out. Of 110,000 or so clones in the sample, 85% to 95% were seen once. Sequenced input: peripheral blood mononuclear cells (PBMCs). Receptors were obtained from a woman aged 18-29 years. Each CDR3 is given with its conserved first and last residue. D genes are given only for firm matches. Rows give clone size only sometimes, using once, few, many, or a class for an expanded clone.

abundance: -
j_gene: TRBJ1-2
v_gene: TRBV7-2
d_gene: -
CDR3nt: TGTGCCAGCAGCCAATTCGGCGGGGGGCAAGGCTACACCTTC
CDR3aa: CASSQFGGGQGYTF

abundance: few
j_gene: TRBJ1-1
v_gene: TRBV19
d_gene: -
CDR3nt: TGTGCCAGTAGTATTTACAGGAACACTGAAGCTTTCTTT
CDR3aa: CASSIYRNTEAFF

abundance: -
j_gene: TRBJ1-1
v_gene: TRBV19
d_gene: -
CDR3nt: TGTGCCAGTAGTATATACCTGAACACTGAAGCTTTCTTT
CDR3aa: CASSIYLNTEAFF

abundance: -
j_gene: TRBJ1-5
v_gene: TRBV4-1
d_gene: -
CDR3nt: TGCGCCAGCAGCCAAGATCTAACTCCGAGCAATCAGCCCCAGCATTTT
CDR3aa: CASSQDLTPSNQPQHF

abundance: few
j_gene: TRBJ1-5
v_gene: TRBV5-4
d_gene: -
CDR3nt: TGTGCCAGCAGCTTGGAGACAGACAATCAGCCCCAGCATTTT
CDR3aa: CASSLETDNQPQHF

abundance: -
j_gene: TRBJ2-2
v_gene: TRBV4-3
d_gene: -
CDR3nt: TGCGCCAGCAGCCAAGATCCCCGTGACGGGGAGCTGTTTTTT
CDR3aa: CASSQDPRDGELFF

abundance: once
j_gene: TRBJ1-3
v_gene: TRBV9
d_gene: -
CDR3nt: TGTGCCAGCAGCGCCGGGACATCGTACCCCTCTGGAAACACCATATATTTT
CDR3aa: CASSAGTSYPSGNTIYF

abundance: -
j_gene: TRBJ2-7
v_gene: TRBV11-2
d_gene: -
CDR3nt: TGTGCCAGCAGCTACCCCGGGGGTGGGACAGCGGGGATCCACGAGCAGTACTTC
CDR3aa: CASSYPGGGTAGIHEQYF

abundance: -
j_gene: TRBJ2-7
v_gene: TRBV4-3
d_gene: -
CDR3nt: TGCGCCAGCAGCCAAGGGGCATCCTACGAGCAGTACTTC
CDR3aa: CASSQGASYEQYF

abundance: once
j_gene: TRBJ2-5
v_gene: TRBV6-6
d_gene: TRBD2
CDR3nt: TGTGCCAGCAGACCAGCGGGGGGGGGAGAGACCCAGTACTTC
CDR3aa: CASRPAGGGETQYF

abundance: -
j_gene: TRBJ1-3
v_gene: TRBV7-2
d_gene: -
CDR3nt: TGTGCCAGCAGCTTAGCGCGGGGGTTGGAGGTTGTCTCTGGAAACACCATATATTTT
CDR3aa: CASSLARGLEVVSGNTIYF

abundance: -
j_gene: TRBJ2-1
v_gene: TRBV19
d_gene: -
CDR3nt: TGTGCCAGTAGTATGCTCTACAATGAGCAGTTCTTC
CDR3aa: CASSMLYNEQFF

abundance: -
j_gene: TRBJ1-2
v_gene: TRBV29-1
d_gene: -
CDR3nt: TGCAGCGTTGATACAGGGACCTTAGGTGGCTACACCTTC
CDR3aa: CSVDTGTLGGYTF

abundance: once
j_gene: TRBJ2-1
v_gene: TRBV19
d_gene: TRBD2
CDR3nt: TGTGCCAGTAGTACCCTGCGGGGGGCCTTCTACAATGAGCAGTTCTTC
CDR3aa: CASSTLRGAFYNEQFF

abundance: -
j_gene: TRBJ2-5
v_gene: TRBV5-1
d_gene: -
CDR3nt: TGCGCCAGCAGCAACCAACAAGAGACCCAGTACTTC
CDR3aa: CASSNQQETQYF

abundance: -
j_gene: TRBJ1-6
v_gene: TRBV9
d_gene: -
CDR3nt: TGTGCCAGCAGCGGGCTCTATAATTCACCCCTCCACTTT
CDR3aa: CASSGLYNSPLHF

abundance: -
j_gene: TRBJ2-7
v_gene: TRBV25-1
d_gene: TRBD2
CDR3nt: TGTGCCAGCAGACGGGGGGAGAGGGGCTACGAGCAGTACTTC
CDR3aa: CASRRGERGYEQYF

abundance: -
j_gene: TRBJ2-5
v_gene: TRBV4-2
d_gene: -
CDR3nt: TGTGCCAGCAGCCAAGATCTAGGACTGAGGTCCCAGTACTTC
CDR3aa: CASSQDLGLRSQYF

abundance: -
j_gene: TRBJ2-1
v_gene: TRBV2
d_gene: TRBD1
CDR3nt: TGTGCCAGCTCTCGGGACAGGTCCTACAATGAGCAGTTCTTC
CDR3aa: CASSRDRSYNEQFF

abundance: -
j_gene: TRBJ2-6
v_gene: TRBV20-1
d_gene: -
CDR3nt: TGCAGTGCCCGCGGGGCCAACGTCCTGACTTTC
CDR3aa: CSARGANVLTF

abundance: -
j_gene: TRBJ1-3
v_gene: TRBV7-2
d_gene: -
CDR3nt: TGTGCCAGCAGCTTAGCTGGAAACACCATATATTTT
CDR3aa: CASSLAGNTIYF

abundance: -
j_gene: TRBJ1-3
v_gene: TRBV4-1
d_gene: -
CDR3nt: TGCGCCAGCAGCTATATTAGACAGTTCGGCTCTGGAAACACCATATATTTT
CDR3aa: CASSYIRQFGSGNTIYF

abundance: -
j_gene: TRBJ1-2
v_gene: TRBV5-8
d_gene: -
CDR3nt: TGTGCCAACGGACAGTCAAGGGATGGCTACACCTTC
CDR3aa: CANGQSRDGYTF

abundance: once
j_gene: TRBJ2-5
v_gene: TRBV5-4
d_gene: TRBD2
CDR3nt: TGTGCCAGCAGCCGGGGGGGGGCTAGCGGGCGTCGGGGCGAGACCCAGTACTTC
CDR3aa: CASSRGGASGRRGETQYF

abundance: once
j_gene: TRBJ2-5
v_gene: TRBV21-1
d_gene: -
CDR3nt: TGTGCCAGCAGCAAAGCCAGCGGCCAAGAGACCCAGTACTTC
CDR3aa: CASSKASGQETQYF

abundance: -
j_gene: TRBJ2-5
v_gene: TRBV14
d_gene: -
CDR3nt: TGTGCCAGCAGCCGGAGACAACCCCAAGAGACCCAGTACTTC
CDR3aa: CASSRRQPQETQYF

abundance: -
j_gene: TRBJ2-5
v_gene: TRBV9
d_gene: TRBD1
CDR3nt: TGTGCCAGCAGCGTAGGACAGGGGGCTTCAGAGACCCAGTACTTC
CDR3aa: CASSVGQGASETQYF

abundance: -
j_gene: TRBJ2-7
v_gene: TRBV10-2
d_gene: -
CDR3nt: TGCGCCAGCAGAGCCGGGGGCCACGAGCAGTACTTC
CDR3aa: CASRAGGHEQYF

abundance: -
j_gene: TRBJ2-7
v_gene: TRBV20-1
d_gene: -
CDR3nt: TGCAGTGCTAGGTACCTCTACGAGCAGTACTTC
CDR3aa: CSARYLYEQYF

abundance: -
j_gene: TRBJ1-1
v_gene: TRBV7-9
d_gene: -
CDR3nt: TGTGCCAGCAGCTTATACCAGTACCCTGAAGCTTTCTTT
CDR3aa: CASSLYQYPEAFF

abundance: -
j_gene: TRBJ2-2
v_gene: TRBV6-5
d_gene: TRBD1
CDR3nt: TGTGCCAGCAGTTACGCAACAGGGGCGGCCGGGGAGCTGTTTTTT
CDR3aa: CASSYATGAAGELFF

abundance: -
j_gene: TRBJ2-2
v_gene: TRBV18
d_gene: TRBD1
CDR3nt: TGTGCCACCGGGGGACAGGGCAACACCGGGGAGCTGTTTTTT
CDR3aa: CATGGQGNTGELFF

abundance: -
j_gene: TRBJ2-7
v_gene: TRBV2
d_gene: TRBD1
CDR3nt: TGTGCCAGCAGTAGGGACAGGGCCTACGAGCAGTACTTC
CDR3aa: CASSRDRAYEQYF

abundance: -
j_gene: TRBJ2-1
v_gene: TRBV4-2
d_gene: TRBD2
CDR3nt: TGTGCCAGCAGCCAAGCTACTAGCGGGGCCCCCTACAATGAGCAGTTCTTC
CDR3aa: CASSQATSGAPYNEQFF

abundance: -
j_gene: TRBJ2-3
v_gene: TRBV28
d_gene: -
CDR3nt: TGTGCCAGCAGTCACTCGACGGTGAGCACAGATACGCAGTATTTT
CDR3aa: CASSHSTVSTDTQYF

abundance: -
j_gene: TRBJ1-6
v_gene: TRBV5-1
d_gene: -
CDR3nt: TGCGCCAGCAGCTTGGGACGGGACCGGTCACCCCTCCACTTT
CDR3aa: CASSLGRDRSPLHF

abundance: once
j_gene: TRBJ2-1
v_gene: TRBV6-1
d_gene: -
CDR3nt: TGTGCCAGCAGTACCCTGAAGAGAAATGAGCAGTTCTTC
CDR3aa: CASSTLKRNEQFF

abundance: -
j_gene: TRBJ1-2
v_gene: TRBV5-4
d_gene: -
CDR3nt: TGTGCCAGCGGGGGCAGGGACCGCTATGGCTACACCTTC
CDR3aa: CASGGRDRYGYTF

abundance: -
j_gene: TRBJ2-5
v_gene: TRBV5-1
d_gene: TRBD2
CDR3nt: TGCGCCAGCAGCCCGGGACTACCCGGGGAGACCCAGTACTTC
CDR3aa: CASSPGLPGETQYF

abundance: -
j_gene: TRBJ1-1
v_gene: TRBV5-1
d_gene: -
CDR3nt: TGCGCCAGCAGCGCTGTCTCGGGGACTGAAGCTTTCTTT
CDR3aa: CASSAVSGTEAFF

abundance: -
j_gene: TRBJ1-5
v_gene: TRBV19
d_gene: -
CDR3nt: TGTGCCAGTAGATCGGCTGACGAACGGAGCAATCAGCCCCAGCATTTT
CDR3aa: CASRSADERSNQPQHF

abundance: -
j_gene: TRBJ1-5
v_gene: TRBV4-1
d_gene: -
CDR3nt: TGCGCCAGCAGCCAAGAGGGCCTGGTAACAGGGACTCAGCCCCAGCATTTT
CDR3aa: CASSQEGLVTGTQPQHF

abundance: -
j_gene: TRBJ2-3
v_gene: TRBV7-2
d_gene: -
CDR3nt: TGTGCCAGCAGCTTAGCCCAGGGAAATACAGATACGCAGTATTTT
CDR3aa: CASSLAQGNTDTQYF